A selection of T cell receptor beta chains follows, all from one sample in a study of cytomegalovirus exposure and HLA in healthy donors. This table comes from immunoSEQ multiplex PCR, and its TCRdb copy is limited to in-frame clones, with some not included. The sample has roughly 150,000 clones, more than 70% seen once; the top ten hold 11%. The sequencing input was PBMCs. The receptor source for this set is a man aged 18-30 years in good health and CMV-seropositive. Both conserved end residues are part of each CDR3. A D gene is named only where the DNA matches it firmly. Clone size appears in some rows only: once, few, many, or a class for an expanded clone.

J	V	D	size	DNA	CDR3
TRBJ2-3	TRBV9	TRBD2	.	TGTGCCAGCAGCGCCCCGGGACTAGCGTTAACCAGCACAGATACGCAGTATTTT	CASSAPGLALTSTDTQYF
TRBJ2-7	TRBV18	.	.	TGTGCCAGCTCACCACCTAGCCCTTCCTACGAGCAGTACTTC	CASSPPSPSYEQYF
TRBJ2-1	TRBV7-2	.	few	TGTGCCAGCAGCTTAGACGGGAGCAATGAGCAGTTCTTC	CASSLDGSNEQFF
TRBJ1-1	TRBV11-2	TRBD1	.	TGTGCCAGCAGCCTCGGACAGGGGCGATATTTCGCTTTCTTT	CASSLGQGRYFAFF
TRBJ2-2	TRBV6-1	TRBD1	.	TGTGCCAGCATCAAGGACAGGGGAAGTGGAGAGCTGTTTTTT	CASIKDRGSGELFF
TRBJ2-5	TRBV2	TRBD2	.	TGTGCCAGCACTTATGTTAGCGGGCTAAAAGAGACCCAGTACTTC	CASTYVSGLKETQYF
TRBJ1-2	TRBV5-6	.	.	TGTGCCAGCAGCTTGGCCTTTTCCGGGGTTGAGGGCTACCCCTTC	CASSLAFSGVEGYPF
TRBJ2-2	TRBV7-3	.	.	TGTGCCAGCAGCACCCTCCGGGACTCGGTATTAGGGGAGCTGTTTTTT	CASSTLRDSVLGELFF
TRBJ2-7	TRBV4-2	TRBD1	.	TGTGCCAGCAGCCAAGCTTACCTTACAGGGGCCGCCTCCTACGAGCAGTACTTC	CASSQAYLTGAASYEQYF
TRBJ2-5	TRBV9	.	.	TGTGCCAGCAGCCCCGAGGGACATCCCCAAGAGACCCAGTACTTC	CASSPEGHPQETQYF
TRBJ2-1	TRBV5-1	.	.	TGCGCCAGCAGCTTGACACAGGGTTACAATGAGCAGTTCTTC	CASSLTQGYNEQFF
TRBJ2-2	TRBV28	.	few	TGTGCCAGCAGGCTCCAGGGGAGCACCGGGGAGCTGTTTTTT	CASRLQGSTGELFF
TRBJ2-7	TRBV6-1	TRBD1	.	TGTGCCAGCAGCAAGACAGGGGCCTACGAGCAGTACTTC	CASSKTGAYEQYF
TRBJ2-1	TRBV27	.	.	TGTGCCAGCAGTCCAAACTCATATGAGCAGTTCTTC	CASSPNSYEQFF
TRBJ2-7	TRBV7-8	TRBD1	once	TGTGCCAGCAGCTCAGGAGGGTGGACAGGGGACTACGAGCAGTACTTC	CASSSGGWTGDYEQYF
TRBJ2-1	TRBV29-1	TRBD1	.	TGCAGCGTTTTAACTTCCCCCGGGACAGAGGACAATGAGCAGTTCTTC	CSVLTSPGTEDNEQFF
TRBJ1-1	TRBV28	TRBD1	few	TGTGCCATCAAGGGACAGGGATTGAACACTGAAGCTTTCTTT	CAIKGQGLNTEAFF
TRBJ2-7	TRBV30	TRBD2	few	TGTGCCTGTTTCCGGGGGGGATTATCCTACGAGCAGTACTTC	CACFRGGLSYEQYF
TRBJ2-7	TRBV6-7	.	.	TGTGCCAGCAGTTTAGTCCAGGGTGAGCAGTACTTC	CASSLVQGEQYF
TRBJ1-4	TRBV18	TRBD1	.	TGTGCCAGCTCACCACCGCTGACAGGGGGAGCAAAACTGTTTTTT	CASSPPLTGGAKLFF
TRBJ2-7	TRBV5-6	TRBD1	.	TGTGCCAGCAGCGCGGGACAGGGGGCGAGCGAGCAGTACTTC	CASSAGQGASEQYF
TRBJ2-7	TRBV27	.	few	TGTGCCAGCGGGTGGGCGTTCTTTGGGGAGCAGTACTTC	CASGWAFFGEQYF